The 14 T cell receptor beta chains below were found in one sample sequenced in a study of cytomegalovirus exposure and HLA in healthy donors. The primer mix had 60 Vbeta and 13 Jbeta primers. Profiling relied on immunoSEQ multiplex PCR, and the TCRdb table lists in-frame clones only, not all of them. This sample has about 110,000 clones, with nearly 85% found just once. Sequences were obtained from PBMCs. The receptors derive from a man between 18 and 35 years old in good health and CMV-seronegative.

The table lists this clone with a few counts. The chain links TRBV7-8 to TRBJ1-5; possibly TRBD1 for D (6 bases). This CDR3 spans 14 amino acids. Germline assignment: CDR1 SGHVS and CDR2 FQNEAQ. V was shortened by 5 bases and J by 3 bases, with 11 bases between the two germline ends. The CDR3 is CASSPTGLNQPQHF. As DNA, the CDR3 is TGTGCCAGCAGCCCGACAGGCCTCAATCAGCCCCAGCATTTT.

CDR3 in DNA: TGTGCCAGCTCACCAATAGGCGGAGGTCGGGATGGCTACACCTTC. Encoded protein: CASSPIGGGRDGYTF. This chain links TRBV18 with TRBJ1-2; D remains ambiguous. The ends were cut back, 2 bases at V and 6 bases at J, with 16 bases in the middle. The CDR3 is 15 amino acids. Germline lookup yields CDR1 KGHSH and CDR2 LQKENI. Variable domain in full (rest from reference TRBV18 and TRBJ1-2): NAGVMQNPRHLVRRRGQEARLRCSPMKGHSHVYWYRQLPEEGLKFMVYLQKENIIDESGMPKERFSAEFPKEGPSILRIQQVVRGDSAAYFCASSPIGGGRDGYTFGSGTRLTVV.

In this sample, this clone turned up once. The rearrangement links TRBV19 to TRBJ1-1, with 9 positions matching TRBD1. CDR3 length equals 16 residues. CDR1 is LNHDA, CDR2 SQIVND, per germline (reference sequence). V lost 6 bases to trimming and J lost 3 bases; unmatched junction nucleotides: 11. The CDR3 loop reads CASRETTGGGHTEAFF. Written as DNA, the CDR3 is TGTGCCAGTAGAGAGACGACAGGGGGAGGTCACACTGAAGCTTTCTTT. Full variable domain (missing parts from reference TRBV19 and TRBJ1-1): DGGITQSPKYLFRKEGQNVTLSCEQNLNHDAMYWYRQDPGQGLRLIYYSQIVNDFQKGDIAEGYSVSREKKESFPLTVTSAQKNPTAFYLCASRETTGGGHTEAFFGQGTRLTVV.

In its sample, this clone was seen once. The chain couples TRBV9 to TRBJ2-2, with TRBD2 as a possible D gene (5 bases). The germline gives CDR1 SGDLS, CDR2 YYNGEE. Deletions cut 1 base from V and 3 bases from J, with 10 bases between. The CDR3 totals 15 residues. In DNA form, the CDR3 reads TGTGCCAGCAGCGTATACCCCGGGGACACCGGGGAGCTGTTTTTT. Its protein is CASSVYPGDTGELFF. Full variable domain (remainder filled in from reference TRBV9 and TRBJ2-2): DSGVTQTPKHLITATGQRVTLRCSPRSGDLSVYWYQQSLDQGLQFLIQYYNGEERAKGNILERFSAQQFPDLHSELNLSSLELGDSALYFCASSVYPGDTGELFFGEGSRLTVL.

This chain joins TRBV15 and TRBJ2-5; 7 bases line up with TRBD2. The CDR3 is 18 amino acids. The germline V gene encodes CDR1 LNHNV and CDR2 YYDKDF (reference sequence). Trimming removed 0 bases from V and 4 bases from J; junction bases left unmatched: 14. The CDR3 sequence: CATSRDLLGGEGGETQYF. The CDR3 DNA follows: TGTGCCACCAGCAGAGATCTTTTGGGGGGGGAAGGTGGAGAGACCCAGTACTTC. The whole variable domain, filled in from reference TRBV15 and TRBJ2-5, reads DAMVIQNPRYQVTQFGKPVTLSCSQTLNHNVMYWYQQKSSQAPKLLFHYYDKDFNNEADTPDNFQSRRPNTSFCFLDIRSPGLGDTAMYLCATSRDLLGGEGGETQYFGPGTRLLVL.

This clone has a single count. This CDR3 reads CASTLGRRGLLSNQPQHF. The CDR3, as DNA: TGTGCCAGCACTCTAGGCCGCAGGGGGCTCTTAAGCAATCAGCCCCAGCATTTT. The chain recombines TRBV28 with TRBJ1-5, with 8 bases identical to TRBD1. V lost 7 bases and J lost 1; bases outside the gene matches: 15. CDR3 length: 18 residues. Germline V CDR1 and CDR2: MDHEN, SYDVKM. Based on the CDR3 plus reference TRBV28 and TRBJ1-5, the full variable domain is DVKVTQSSRYLVKRTGEKVFLECVQDMDHENMFWYRQDPGLGLRLIYFSYDVKMKEKGDIPEGYSVSREKKERFSLILESASTNQTSMYLCASTLGRRGLLSNQPQHFGDGTRLSIL.

The DNA of the CDR3 is TGTGCCAGCAGATCACCGGGACTAGCGGGAGGCGAGCAGTACTTC. Protein product: CASRSPGLAGGEQYF. V and J are TRBV11-2 and TRBJ2-7; the match to TRBD2 covers 15 bases. Trimming cost V 6 bases and J 6 bases; bases outside gene matches: 6. This CDR3 comprises 15 residues. Per the germline V gene, CDR1 is SGHAT and CDR2 is FQNNGV.

The rearrangement uses TRBV28 and TRBJ2-3; possibly TRBD2 for D (6 bases). The germline V gene encodes CDR1 MDHEN and CDR2 SYDVKM. Trimming shortened V by 3 bases and J by 1 base, and 11 bases separated the two germline ends. The CDR3 runs 15 residues. CDR3 coding DNA: TGTGCCAGCAGTTTGTCGGCGGGACGCACAGATACGCAGTATTTT. It is translated as CASSLSAGRTDTQYF.

V and J are TRBV15 and TRBJ1-2; D might be TRBD1 (6 bases). CDR3 size: 15 residues. V lost 0 bases, J lost 4 bases, and 12 bases lay in between. Germline lookup yields CDR1 LNHNV and CDR2 YYDKDF (reference sequence). The CDR3 protein is CATSRDRGGGYGYTF. CDR3 DNA sequence: TGTGCCACCAGCAGAGATCGAGGGGGGGGCTATGGCTACACCTTC.

The V gene is TRBV29-1, the J gene TRBJ2-2; D possibly corresponds to TRBD1 (6 bases). CDR3 size: 13 residues. Per germline, CDR1 SQVTM and CDR2 ANQGSEA. Trimming shortened V by 6 bases and J by 5 bases, and 13 bases separated the two germline ends. DNA for the CDR3: TGCAGCGTCCGCCGGGACACGACCGGGGAGCTGTTTTTT. The encoded protein is CSVRRDTTGELFF.

This chain links TRBV28 with TRBJ2-7; 7 bases align to TRBD2. CDR1 and CDR2 from the germline V gene are MDHEN and SYDVKM. The V gene end was trimmed by 7 bases and the J gene end by 4 bases; junction bases not matched to a gene: 13. This CDR3 region has 15 residues. The chain's CDR3 is CASTLSGRALYEQYF. CDR3 nucleotide sequence: TGTGCCAGCACCTTATCGGGGAGGGCTTTATACGAGCAGTACTTC.

The chain couples TRBV5-1 to TRBJ1-4, with D unresolved. This CDR3 has 15 amino acids. Germline loops: CDR1 SGHRS, CDR2 YFSETQ. V was cut by 1 base and J by 0 bases, with 7 bases left in between. CDR3 protein: CASSLTAATNEKLFF. CDR3 DNA: TGCGCCAGCAGCTTGACAGCTGCAACTAATGAAAAACTGTTTTTT.

CDR3 amino acids: CASSKSGTDTQYF. The CDR3 nucleotides read TGTGCCAGTAGTAAGAGCGGCACAGATACGCAGTATTTT. The chain joins TRBV19 to TRBJ2-3; D ambiguous. V was pared by 4 bases and J by 1 base, with 6 bases between. The CDR3 contains 13 residues. CDR1 LNHDA and CDR2 SQIVND come from the germline V gene (reference sequence).

The chain employs TRBV29-1 and TRBJ2-1; 7 nucleotides agree with TRBD2. The V gene's germline CDR1 is SQVTM and CDR2 ANQGSEA. The CDR3 has 12 residues. The trim removed 3 bases at V and 7 bases at J, leaving 3 bases unmatched. The CDR3 reads CSVDNSGNEQFF. For the CDR3, the DNA is TGCAGCGTTGACAATAGCGGGAATGAGCAGTTCTTC.